This T cell receptor (beta chain) is from a study of tumor and adjacent non-tumor tissue in lung cancer. This sample's RNA came from whole unsorted tissue. As to this clonotype: Its specificity is not known. A read error may explain this, as a much larger clone is one base away.

This CDR3 comprises 18 residues. V lost 1 base to trimming and J lost 4 bases; unmatched junction nucleotides: 14. The germline gives CDR1 SGHRS, CDR2 YFSETQ. TCRbeta libraries were built with three rounds of nested PCR, modified from ARM-PCR. TCRdb analysed the multiplex PCR reads with MiXCR anew, one entry per CDR3 protein. The repertoire holds 65,000 to 95,000 distinct CDR3 sequences, with approximately 71% as singletons. Points from the study as a whole: Patients with more diverse tumor TCRs had worse survival.

This TCR came from a woman in her seventies with non-small cell lung cancer. The chain couples TRBV5-1 to TRBJ1-1, with 9 nucleotides matching TRBD1. The sequencing input was lung tumor tissue. CDR3 loop: CASSLREGWTGVRTEAFF. In DNA form, the CDR3 reads TGCGCCAGCAGCTTGAGGGAGGGTTGGACAGGGGTACGCACTGAAGCTTTCTTT.